What follows is one T cell receptor (beta chain) and its context. What it binds is not known. The sample originates from a study of cytomegalovirus exposure and HLA in healthy donors. Study-wide findings and caveats: A few V segments could not be told apart, such as TRBV6-2 and TRBV6-3, and were left out. In a later analysis, TCR beta V- and J-gene trimming was associated with a missense DCLRE1C variant.

PCR was performed using 60 Vbeta and 13 Jbeta primers. Produced via immunoSEQ multiplex PCR; TCRdb's table is partial and in-frame only. Seen here are some 170,000 clones, approximately 78% observed once, and the top ten hold roughly 2.5%. CDR3 length equals 13 residues. CDR1 and CDR2 from the germline V gene are SEHNR and FQNEAQ (reference sequence). Trimming removed 5 bases at V and 3 bases at J, with 11 bases between. As for the donors, each was a healthy bone marrow donor. The chain employs TRBV7-9 and TRBJ2-7, with D possibly TRBD2 on 5 matching bases. The source of this sequence is a human donor in good health. The source material was PBMCs. Written as DNA, the CDR3 is TGTGCCAGCAGCCAGCGGACGGACTACGAGCAGTACTTC. Translating it yields CASSQRTDYEQYF. The whole variable domain, remainder taken from reference TRBV7-9 and TRBJ2-7, is DTGVSQNPRHKITKRGQNVTFRCDPISEHNRLYWYRQTLGQGPEFLTYFQNEAQLEKSRLLSDRFSAERPKGSFSTLEIQRTEQGDSAMYLCASSQRTDYEQYFGPGTRLTVT.